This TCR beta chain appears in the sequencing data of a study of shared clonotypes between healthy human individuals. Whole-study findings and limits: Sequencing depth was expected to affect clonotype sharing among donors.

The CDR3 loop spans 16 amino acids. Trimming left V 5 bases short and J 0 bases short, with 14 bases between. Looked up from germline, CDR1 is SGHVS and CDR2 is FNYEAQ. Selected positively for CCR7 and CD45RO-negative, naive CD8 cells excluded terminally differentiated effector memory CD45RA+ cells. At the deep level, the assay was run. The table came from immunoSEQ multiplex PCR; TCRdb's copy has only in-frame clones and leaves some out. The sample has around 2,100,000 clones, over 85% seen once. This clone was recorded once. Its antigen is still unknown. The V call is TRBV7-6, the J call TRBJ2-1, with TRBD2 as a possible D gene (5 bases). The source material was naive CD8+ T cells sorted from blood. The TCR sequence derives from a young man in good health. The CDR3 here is CASSAEGLSSYNEQFF. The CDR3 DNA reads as TGTGCCAGCAGCGCAGAAGGACTGAGCTCCTACAATGAGCAGTTCTTC.